This passage covers 12 T cell receptor beta chains from one sample sequenced in a study of T cells in Graves' hyperthyroidism and ophthalmopathy. The CDR3 regions of TCR beta were amplified from RNA transcripts. The HTBI primer set drove a first-round RT-PCR of the TCR CDR3. TCRdb processed the multiplex PCR reads anew with MiXCR; each CDR3 protein has one entry. The sample contains some 440,000 distinct CDR3 sequences, 15% to 17% of which appear only once. Material for sequencing was blood. The receptors here all came from a woman between 18 and 29 years old with Graves' hyperthyroidism.

This clonotype was seen at least ten times. The chain is built from TRBV5-4 and TRBJ2-1; tentative D call: TRBD2 (5 bases). Per the germline V gene, CDR1 is SGHNT and CDR2 is YYREEE (reference sequence). The V and J ends lost 3 bases and 0 bases respectively, with 16 bases between them. The CDR3 has 17 amino acids. The CDR3 bases are TGTGCCAGCAGCTCCGCAGGCGGGTACAGCTCCTACAATGAGCAGTTCTTC. Translating gives CASSSAGGYSSYNEQFF.

The CDR3: CASSSLVASGNTIYF. The CDR3 bases are TGTGCCAGCAGCTCCCTCGTGGCCTCTGGAAACACCATATATTTT. The V gene is TRBV7-9, the J gene TRBJ1-3; D remains ambiguous. V dropped 4 bases and J dropped 0 bases, with 10 bases sitting between them. Germline CDR1 is SEHNR and CDR2 is FQNEAQ (reference sequence). The CDR3 has 15 residues.

V is TRBV19 and J is TRBJ1-1; D possibly corresponds to TRBD1 (6 bases). The V gene's germline CDR1 is LNHDA and CDR2 SQIVND (reference sequence). CDR3 length: 20 residues. V was cut by 7 bases and J by 0 bases, with 30 bases left in between. Here the CDR3 reads CASTPGLPKEQGIMNTEAFF. The CDR3 DNA reads TGTGCCAGTACCCCGGGTCTTCCCAAAGAGCAGGGGATTATGAACACTGAAGCTTTCTTT.

This clonotype was seen at least ten times. The chain employs TRBV3-1 and TRBJ2-5, with 11 nucleotides matching TRBD2. CDR3 length: 17 amino acids. The germline gives CDR1 LGHDT, CDR2 YNNKEL (reference sequence). The J segment lost 4 bases and the V segment lost 3 bases, leaving 10 bases of the junction unmatched. The CDR3 reads CASSQGVLAGGGETQYF. The CDR3 DNA is TGTGCCAGCAGCCAGGGGGTTCTAGCGGGAGGAGGAGAGACCCAGTACTTC.

This clonotype was seen repeatedly, ten times or more. V gene TRBV5-5 combines with J gene TRBJ1-5, with TRBD1 identical over 7 bases. The CDR3 totals 15 residues. CDR1 SGHKS and CDR2 YYEKEE come from the germline V gene (reference sequence). Trimming cost V 2 bases and J 4 bases; bases outside gene matches: 6. For the CDR3, the DNA is TGTGCCAGCAGCTTTACCGGGACAGAAAATCAGCCCCAGCATTTT. The encoded protein is CASSFTGTENQPQHF.

This clonotype has more than one count but fewer than ten. This chain connects TRBV6-4 to TRBJ1-1; 7 bases line up with TRBD1. The germline V gene encodes CDR1 MRHNA and CDR2 SNTAGT. This CDR3 has 17 amino acids. J lost 0 bases, V lost 6 bases, and 13 bases had no gene match. The CDR3 region is CASSPRTRDSLNTEAFF. The CDR3, as DNA: TGTGCCAGCAGCCCCAGGACCCGGGACAGCTTGAACACTGAAGCTTTCTTT.

This clonotype was seen a single time. The chain uses TRBV3-1 and TRBJ1-2; 7 positions agree with TRBD1. The CDR3 sequence is 13 residues long. In germline, CDR1 is LGHDT, CDR2 YNNKEL (reference sequence). The V segment lost 7 bases and the J segment 9 bases; nucleotides outside the gene matches: 11. The CDR3 DNA is TGTGCCAGCACCGGGACAGCTAGGGTCAGCTACACCTTC. Residues: CASTGTARVSYTF.

The sample holds a few counts of this clonotype. This CDR3 is CAISESASALAKNIQYF. DNA for the CDR3: TGTGCCATCAGTGAGTCAGCTAGCGCCTTAGCCAAAAACATTCAGTACTTC. The genes are TRBV10-3 and TRBJ2-4; weak D call: TRBD2 (6 bases). Germline CDR1 is ENHRY and CDR2 is SYGVKD. With 0 bases removed from V and 0 bases from J, the gap between germline ends came to 12 bases. This CDR3 has 17 amino acids.

The chain recombines TRBV5-1 with TRBJ1-2, with D possibly being TRBD1 (6 bases). The V gene's germline CDR1 is SGHRS and CDR2 YFSETQ. This CDR3 comprises 16 residues. Between the trimmed V and J ends, which lost 3 bases and 0 bases, there was a span of 15 bases. The CDR3: CASSWLQGSANYGYTF. CDR3 nucleotide sequence: TGCGCCAGCAGCTGGCTACAGGGATCGGCTAACTATGGCTACACCTTC.

This clonotype was counted at least ten times. The V gene is TRBV28, the J gene TRBJ2-5; 7 nucleotides match TRBD1. Looked up from germline, CDR1 is MDHEN and CDR2 is SYDVKM. This CDR3 is 14 amino acids long. The ends lost 5 bases at V and 4 bases at J; junction bases unmatched: 7. The CDR3 DNA follows: TGTGCCAGCAGTACTCACGGGACAGCAGAGACCCAGTACTTC. Protein: CASSTHGTAETQYF.

Ten or more counts support this clonotype. The chain carries TRBV27 and TRBJ2-3, with D perhaps matching TRBD2 (5 bases). The CDR3 sequence is 17 residues long. The ends were cut back, 4 bases at V and 2 bases at J, with 19 bases in the middle. Germline V gene data show CDR1 as MNHEY and CDR2 as SMNVEV (reference sequence). CDR3 in amino acids: CASSSGPGLLITDTQYF. The CDR3 bases are TGTGCCAGCAGTTCCGGCCCTGGACTGCTGATCACAGATACGCAGTATTTT.

This clonotype was observed at least ten times. The J gene is TRBJ1-6, the V gene TRBV20-1; unclear D gene. Germline V gene lookup returns CDR1 DFQATT and CDR2 SNEGSKA (reference sequence). The V and J ends lost 6 bases and 0 bases respectively, with 9 bases between them. This CDR3 has 14 residues. The CDR3 spells CSALGDSYNSPLHF. The DNA of the CDR3 is TGCAGTGCCCTAGGAGACTCCTATAATTCACCCCTCCACTTT.